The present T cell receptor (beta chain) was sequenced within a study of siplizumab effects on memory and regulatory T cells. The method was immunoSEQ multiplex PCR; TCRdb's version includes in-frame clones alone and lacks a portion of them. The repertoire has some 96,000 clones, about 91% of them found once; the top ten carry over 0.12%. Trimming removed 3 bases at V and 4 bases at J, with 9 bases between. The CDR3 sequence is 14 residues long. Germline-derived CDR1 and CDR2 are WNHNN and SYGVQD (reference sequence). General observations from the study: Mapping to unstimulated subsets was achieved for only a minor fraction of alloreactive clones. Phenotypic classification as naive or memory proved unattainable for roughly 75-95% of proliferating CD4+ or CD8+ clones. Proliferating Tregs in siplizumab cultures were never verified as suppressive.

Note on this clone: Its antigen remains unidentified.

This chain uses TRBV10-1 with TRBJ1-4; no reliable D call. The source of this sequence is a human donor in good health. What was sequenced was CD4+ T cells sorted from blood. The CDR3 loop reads CASSEQIGNEKLFF. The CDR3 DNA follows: TGCGCCAGCAGTGAACAGATCGGTAATGAAAAACTGTTTTTT.